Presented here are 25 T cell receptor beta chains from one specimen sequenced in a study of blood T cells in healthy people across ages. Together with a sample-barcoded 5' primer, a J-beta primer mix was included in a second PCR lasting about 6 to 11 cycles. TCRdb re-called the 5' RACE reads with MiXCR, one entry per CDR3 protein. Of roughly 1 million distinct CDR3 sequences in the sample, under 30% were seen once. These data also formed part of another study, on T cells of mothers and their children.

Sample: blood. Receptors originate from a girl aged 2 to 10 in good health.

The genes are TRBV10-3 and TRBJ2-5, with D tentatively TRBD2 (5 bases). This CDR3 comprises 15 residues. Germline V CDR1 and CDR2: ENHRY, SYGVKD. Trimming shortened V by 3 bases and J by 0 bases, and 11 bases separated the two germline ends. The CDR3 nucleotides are TGTGCCATCAGTGATTTAGCGCTGAACCAAGAGACCCAGTACTTC. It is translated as CAISDLALNQETQYF.

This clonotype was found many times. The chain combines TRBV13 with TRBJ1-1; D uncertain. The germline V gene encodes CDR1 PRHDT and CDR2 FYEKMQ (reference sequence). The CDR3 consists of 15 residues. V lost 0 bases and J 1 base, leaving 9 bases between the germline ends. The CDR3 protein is CASSLGAVKNTEAFF. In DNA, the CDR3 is TGTGCCAGCAGCTTAGGGGCAGTGAAGAACACTGAAGCTTTCTTT.

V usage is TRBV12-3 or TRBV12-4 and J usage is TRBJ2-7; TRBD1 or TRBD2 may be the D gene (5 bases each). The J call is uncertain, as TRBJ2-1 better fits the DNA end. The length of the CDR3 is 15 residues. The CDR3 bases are TGTGCCAGCAGCCTACGGGGCTTGTGGGGCTTGGAGCAGTTCTTC. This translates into CASSLRGLWGLEQFF.

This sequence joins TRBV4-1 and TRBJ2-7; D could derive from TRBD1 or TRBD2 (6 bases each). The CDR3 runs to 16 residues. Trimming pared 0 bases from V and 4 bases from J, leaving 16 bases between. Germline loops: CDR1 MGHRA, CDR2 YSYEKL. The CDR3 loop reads CASSQESVRGQYEQYF. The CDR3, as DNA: TGCGCCAGCAGCCAAGAATCGGTCCGGGGGCAGTACGAGCAGTACTTC.

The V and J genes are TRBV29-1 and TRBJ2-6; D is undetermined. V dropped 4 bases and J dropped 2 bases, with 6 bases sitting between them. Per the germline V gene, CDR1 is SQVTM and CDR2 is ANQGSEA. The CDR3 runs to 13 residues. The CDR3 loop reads CSVADTGANVLTF. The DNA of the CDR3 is TGCAGCGTTGCCGACACTGGGGCCAACGTCCTGACTTTC.

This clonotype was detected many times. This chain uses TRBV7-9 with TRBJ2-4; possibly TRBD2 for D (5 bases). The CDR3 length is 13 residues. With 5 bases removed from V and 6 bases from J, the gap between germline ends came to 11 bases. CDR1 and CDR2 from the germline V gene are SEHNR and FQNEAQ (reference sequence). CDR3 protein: CASSPGLGNIQYF. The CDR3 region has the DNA TGTGCCAGCAGCCCCGGACTCGGAAACATTCAGTACTTC.

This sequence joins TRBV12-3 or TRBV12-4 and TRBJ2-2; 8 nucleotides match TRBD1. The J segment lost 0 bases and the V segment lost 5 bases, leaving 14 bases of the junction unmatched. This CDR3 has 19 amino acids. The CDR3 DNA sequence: TGTGCCAGCAGTACTTATCGTCCAGGGGGCCTAACGAACACCGGGGAGCTGTTTTTT. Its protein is CASSTYRPGGLTNTGELFF.

CDR3 DNA sequence: TGTGCCAGCAGCGGTCGTCCTACTATCTTCGAGCAGTACTTC. Residues: CASSGRPTIFEQYF. V gene TRBV3-1 combines with J gene TRBJ2-7; the D is unclear. This CDR3 has 14 residues. V lost 5 bases and J 6 bases, leaving 17 bases between the germline ends. Germline V lookup: CDR1 LGHDT, CDR2 YNNKEL (reference sequence).

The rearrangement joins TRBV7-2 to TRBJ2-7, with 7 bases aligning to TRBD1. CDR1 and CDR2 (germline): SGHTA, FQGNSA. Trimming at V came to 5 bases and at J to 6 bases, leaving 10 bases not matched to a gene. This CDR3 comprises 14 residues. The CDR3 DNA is TGTGCCAGCAGCCAGACAGGGTTCAGGGTCGAGCAGTACTTC. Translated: CASSQTGFRVEQYF.

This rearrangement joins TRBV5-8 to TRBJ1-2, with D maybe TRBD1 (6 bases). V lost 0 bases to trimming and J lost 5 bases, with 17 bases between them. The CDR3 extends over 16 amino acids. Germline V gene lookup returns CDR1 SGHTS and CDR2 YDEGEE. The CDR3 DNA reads TGTGCCAGCAGCTTGGGGTCAGGGGACGGCATTTATGGCTACACCTTC. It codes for CASSLGSGDGIYGYTF.

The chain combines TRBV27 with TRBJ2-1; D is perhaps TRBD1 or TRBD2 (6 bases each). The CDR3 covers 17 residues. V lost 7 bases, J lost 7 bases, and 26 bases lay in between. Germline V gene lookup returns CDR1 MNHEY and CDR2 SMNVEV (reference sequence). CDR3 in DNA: TGTGCCAGCACCGCACGAGGGGGAAGGGAGGTTATGAATGAGCAGTTCTTC. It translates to CASTARGGREVMNEQFF.

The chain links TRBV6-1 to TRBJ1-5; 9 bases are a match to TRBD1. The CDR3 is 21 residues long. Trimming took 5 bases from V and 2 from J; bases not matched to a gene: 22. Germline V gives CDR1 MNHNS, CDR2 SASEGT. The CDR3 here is CASSTIIGTGKGPLGNQPQHF. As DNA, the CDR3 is TGTGCCAGCAGTACAATAATCGGGACAGGGAAGGGACCTCTTGGCAATCAGCCCCAGCATTTT.

The CDR3 loop is CASSLGTHGETQYF. The DNA of the CDR3 is TGTGCCAGCAGTTTGGGGACTCATGGGGAGACCCAGTACTTC. This chain joins TRBV27 and TRBJ2-5; D may be TRBD2 (6 bases). This CDR3 spans 14 amino acids. With 3 bases removed from V and 5 bases from J, the gap between germline ends came to 13 bases. In germline, CDR1 is MNHEY, CDR2 SMNVEV (reference sequence).

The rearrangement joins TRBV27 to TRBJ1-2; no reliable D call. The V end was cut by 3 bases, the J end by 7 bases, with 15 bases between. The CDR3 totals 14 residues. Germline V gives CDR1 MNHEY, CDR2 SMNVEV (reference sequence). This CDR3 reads CASSLSFVSAGYTF. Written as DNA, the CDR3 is TGTGCCAGCAGTTTGAGCTTCGTCTCGGCTGGCTACACCTTC.

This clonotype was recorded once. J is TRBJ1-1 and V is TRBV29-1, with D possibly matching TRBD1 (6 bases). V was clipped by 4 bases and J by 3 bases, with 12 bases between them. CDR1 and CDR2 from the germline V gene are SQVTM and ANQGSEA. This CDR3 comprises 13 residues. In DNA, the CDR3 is TGCAGCGTTGCTACAGGGAGGTACACTGAAGCTTTCTTT. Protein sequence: CSVATGRYTEAFF.

As DNA, the CDR3 is TGTGCCAGCAGCAAAGGCGGGACAAGTGAAAAACTGTTTTTT. It encodes CASSKGGTSEKLFF. The chain has TRBV9 and TRBJ1-4; TRBD1 might be the D (6 bases). V was trimmed by 4 bases and J by 7 bases, leaving 14 bases between them. Germline V CDR1 and CDR2: SGDLS, YYNGEE. The CDR3 has 14 amino acids.

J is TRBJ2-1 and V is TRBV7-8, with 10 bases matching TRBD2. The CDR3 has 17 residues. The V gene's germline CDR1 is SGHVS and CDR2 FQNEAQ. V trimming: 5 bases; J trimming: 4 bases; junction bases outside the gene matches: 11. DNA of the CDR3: TGTGCCAGCAGCCTACCAAAACTAGCGGGGACGTACAATGAGCAGTTCTTC. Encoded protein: CASSLPKLAGTYNEQFF. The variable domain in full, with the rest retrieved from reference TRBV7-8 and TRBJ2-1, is GAGVSQSPRYKVAKRGQDVALRCDPISGHVSLFWYQQALGQGPEFLTYFQNEAQLDKSGLPSDRFFAERPEGSVSTLKIQRTQQEDSAVYLCASSLPKLAGTYNEQFFGPGTRLTVL.

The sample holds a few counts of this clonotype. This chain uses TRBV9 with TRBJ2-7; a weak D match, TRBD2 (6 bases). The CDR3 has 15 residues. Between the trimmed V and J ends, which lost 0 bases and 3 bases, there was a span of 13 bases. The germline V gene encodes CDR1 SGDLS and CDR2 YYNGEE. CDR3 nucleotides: TGTGCCAGCAGCGTAGCTATTAGCGGACTCTACGAGCAGTACTTC. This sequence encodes CASSVAISGLYEQYF.

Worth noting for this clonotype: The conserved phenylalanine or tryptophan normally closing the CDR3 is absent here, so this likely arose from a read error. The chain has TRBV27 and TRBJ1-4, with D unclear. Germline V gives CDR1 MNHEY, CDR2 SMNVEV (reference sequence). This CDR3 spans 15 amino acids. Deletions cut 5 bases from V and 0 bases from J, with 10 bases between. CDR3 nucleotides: TGTGCCAGCAGTGCCCGGGCCGCAACTAATGAAAAACTGTTTTTG. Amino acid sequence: CASSARAATNEKLFL.

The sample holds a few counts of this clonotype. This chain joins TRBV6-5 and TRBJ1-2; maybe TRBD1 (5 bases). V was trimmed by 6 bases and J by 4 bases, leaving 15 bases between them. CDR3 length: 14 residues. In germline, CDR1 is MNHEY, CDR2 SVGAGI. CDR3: CASSPFSTGYGYTF. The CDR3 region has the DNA TGTGCCAGCAGCCCTTTTTCCACAGGCTATGGCTACACCTTC.

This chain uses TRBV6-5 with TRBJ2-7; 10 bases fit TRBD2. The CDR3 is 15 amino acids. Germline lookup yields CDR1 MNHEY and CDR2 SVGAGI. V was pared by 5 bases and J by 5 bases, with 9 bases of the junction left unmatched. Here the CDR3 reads CASSRGASGRHEQYF. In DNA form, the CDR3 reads TGTGCCAGCAGTCGGGGGGCTAGCGGGAGACACGAGCAGTACTTC.

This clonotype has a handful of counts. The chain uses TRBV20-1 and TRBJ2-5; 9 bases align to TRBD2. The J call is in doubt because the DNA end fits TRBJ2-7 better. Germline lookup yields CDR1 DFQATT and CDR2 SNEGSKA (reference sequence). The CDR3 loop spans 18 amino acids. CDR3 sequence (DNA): TGCAGTGCTAGAGGATTAGCTTTAGTAGCGGGAGTTAAGTACGAGCAGTACTTC. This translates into CSARGLALVAGVKYEQYF.

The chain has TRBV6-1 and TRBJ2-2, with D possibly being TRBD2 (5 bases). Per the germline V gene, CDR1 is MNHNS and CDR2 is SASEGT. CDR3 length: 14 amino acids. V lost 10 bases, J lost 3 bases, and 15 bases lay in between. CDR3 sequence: CATPTGFDTGELFF. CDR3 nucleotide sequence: TGTGCCACCCCGACGGGGTTTGACACCGGGGAGCTGTTTTTT.

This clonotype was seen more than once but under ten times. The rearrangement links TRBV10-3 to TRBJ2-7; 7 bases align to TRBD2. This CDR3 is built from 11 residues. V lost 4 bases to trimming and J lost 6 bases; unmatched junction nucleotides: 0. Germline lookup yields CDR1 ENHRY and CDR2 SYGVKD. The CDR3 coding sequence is TGTGCCATCAGTGGGGAGGGCGAGCAGTACTTC. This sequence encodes CAISGEGEQYF.

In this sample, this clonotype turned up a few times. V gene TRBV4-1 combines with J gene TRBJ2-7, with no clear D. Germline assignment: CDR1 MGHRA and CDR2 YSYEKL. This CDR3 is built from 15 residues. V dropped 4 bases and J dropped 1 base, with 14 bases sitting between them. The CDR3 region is CASSPWGQPSYEQYF. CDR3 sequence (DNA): TGCGCCAGCAGCCCTTGGGGTCAACCATCCTACGAGCAGTACTTC.